The subject of this entry is one T cell receptor (beta chain). The germline CDR1 and CDR2 sequences are MNHEY and SMNVEV (reference sequence). This CDR3 comprises 15 residues. V was trimmed by 3 bases and J by 0 bases, leaving 6 bases between them. This entry is derived from a study of blood T cell repertoires in COVID-19. Study-wide background: From T cells, B-cell-depleted T cells, or PBMCs came the material, which was cDNA or gDNA.

In the original analysis: By means of reference gene primer amplification, nucleated cell counts were estimated. This table comes from immunoSEQ multiplex PCR, and its TCRdb copy is limited to in-frame clones, with some not included. The D gene and trimming were derived from the DNA, and the V and J assignments and clone size from that table. The table includes about 120,000 clones, approximately 77% detected once. V and J are TRBV27 and TRBJ2-6; D remains ambiguous. The sample consisted of peripheral blood. The clonotype was recovered from a human donor in a cohort sampled during active COVID-19. In DNA form, the CDR3 reads TGTGCCAGCAGTTTCCTTAGCTCTGGGGCCAACGTCCTGACTTTC. It encodes CASSFLSSGANVLTF. Supplemented by reference TRBV27 and TRBJ2-6, the full variable domain reads EAQVTQNPRYLITVTGKKLTVTCSQNMNHEYMSWYRQDPGLGLRQIYYSMNVEVTDKGDVPEGYKVSRKEKRNFPLILESPSPNQTSLYFCASSFLSSGANVLTFGAGSRLTVL.